Listed here are 18 T cell receptor beta chains from one sample, sequenced in a study of blood T cell repertoires in COVID-19. Sequencing used immunoSEQ multiplex PCR; TCRdb keeps in-frame clones, though not all of them. Of approximately 130,000 clones listed, around 81% are singletons. Source material: peripheral blood. The receptors stem from a human donor in a cohort sampled during active COVID-19.

This chain connects TRBV7-9 to TRBJ1-1, with D unclear. This CDR3 comprises 12 residues. Germline CDR1 reads SEHNR; CDR2 reads FQNEAQ (reference sequence). Trimming left V 6 bases short and J 4 bases short, with 9 bases between. CDR3 residues: CASSIEGTEAFF. The DNA of the CDR3 is TGTGCCAGCAGTATTGAGGGCACTGAAGCTTTCTTT.

The CDR3 sequence: CASSPQSNNGNTIYF. The CDR3 region has the DNA TGTGCCAGCTCACCACAGTCCAACAACGGAAACACCATATATTTT. This chain joins TRBV18 and TRBJ1-3, with D uncertain. The ends were cut back, 1 base at V and 4 bases at J, with 11 bases in the middle. CDR1 and CDR2 (germline): KGHSH, LQKENI. The CDR3 is made up of 15 amino acids.

This clone was picked up one time. The rearrangement joins TRBV30 to TRBJ1-5, with D possibly matching TRBD1 (6 bases). The V end was cut by 2 bases, the J end by 5 bases, with 16 bases between. The CDR3 sequence is 15 residues long. CDR1 is GTSNPN, CDR2 SVGIG, per germline (reference sequence). The CDR3: CAWSPGHLNDQPQHF. The CDR3 region has the DNA TGTGCCTGGAGTCCGGGACACTTAAACGATCAGCCCCAGCATTTT.

The rearrangement joins TRBV9 to TRBJ2-7; 9 bases align to TRBD1. Per germline, CDR1 SGDLS and CDR2 YYNGEE. V lost 4 bases and J lost 3; bases outside the gene matches: 8. CDR3 length: 15 residues. CDR3 DNA sequence: TGTGCCAGCAGCCCCGGACAGGGGCCGGGCTACGAGCAGTACTTC. It codes for CASSPGQGPGYEQYF.

This clone has just one count. The chain carries TRBV19 and TRBJ1-5; perhaps TRBD1 as D (6 bases). This CDR3 contains 16 residues. With 6 bases removed from V and 4 bases from J, the gap between germline ends came to 19 bases. CDR1 and CDR2 from the germline V gene are LNHDA and SQIVND (reference sequence). In DNA form, the CDR3 reads TGTGCCAGTAGCGACTCCGGGACAAAACCTAATCAGCCCCAGCATTTT. Residues: CASSDSGTKPNQPQHF.

The V gene is TRBV7-9, the J gene TRBJ1-5; D is unresolved. Germline lookup yields CDR1 SEHNR and CDR2 FQNEAQ (reference sequence). V was clipped by 7 bases and J by 1 base, with 5 bases between them. This CDR3 contains 12 residues. The DNA of the CDR3 is TGTGCCAGCACCCTCAGCAATCAGCCCCAGCATTTT. This sequence encodes CASTLSNQPQHF.

This clone came up once. The chain combines TRBV15 with TRBJ2-5, with D possibly matching TRBD2 (6 bases). The CDR3 runs 15 residues. Germline assignment: CDR1 LNHNV and CDR2 YYDKDF (reference sequence). V was pared by 7 bases and J by 4 bases, with 19 bases between. The chain's CDR3 is CATTELAGRGETQYF. The CDR3, as DNA: TGTGCCACCACAGAGCTTGCGGGGAGAGGAGAGACCCAGTACTTC.

The chain links TRBV5-8 to TRBJ1-2; D is undetermined. The germline V gene encodes CDR1 SGHTS and CDR2 YDEGEE. Trimming took 7 bases from V and 13 from J, leaving 14 bases between them. This CDR3 comprises 10 residues. CDR3 sequence reads: CASPGPAGTF. The CDR3 DNA reads as TGTGCCAGCCCCGGACCGGCGGGCACCTTC.

The chain carries TRBV7-9 and TRBJ2-7; 7 nucleotides match TRBD1. Germline-derived CDR1 and CDR2 are SEHNR and FQNEAQ (reference sequence). J gave up 3 bases and V 2 bases, and 7 bases lay outside the gene matches. The CDR3 has 15 residues. The CDR3 protein is CASSLRTGRNYEQYF. Written as DNA, the CDR3 is TGTGCCAGCAGCTTAAGGACAGGCCGGAACTACGAGCAGTACTTC.

As to this clone: One end of the junction varies from germline; a read error may be responsible. The gene calls are TRBV5-1 and TRBJ1-5; no clear D. The germline V gene encodes CDR1 SGHRS and CDR2 YFSETQ. This CDR3 contains 13 residues. For the CDR3, the DNA is TGCGCCAGCAGCACCAACGGGGAGCAGCTCCAGCATTTT. It encodes CASSTNGEQLQHF.

V is TRBV19 and J is TRBJ2-6, with a possible D match to TRBD1 (5 bases). Germline assignment: CDR1 LNHDA and CDR2 SQIVND (reference sequence). CDR3 length: 16 amino acids. The ends were cut back, 5 bases at V and 1 base at J, with 12 bases in the middle. This chain's CDR3 is CASSFDRGSGANVLTF. CDR3 sequence (DNA): TGTGCCAGTAGTTTCGACAGAGGATCTGGGGCCAACGTCCTGACTTTC.

V gene TRBV9 combines with J gene TRBJ2-1; TRBD2 might be the D (5 bases). CDR1 and CDR2 (germline): SGDLS, YYNGEE. There are 15 residues in the CDR3. V lost 0 bases and J lost 8, with 15 bases in between. This CDR3 is CASSVVAGSADEQFF. The CDR3 bases are TGTGCCAGCAGCGTAGTCGCCGGATCAGCGGATGAGCAGTTCTTC.

J is TRBJ2-7 and V is TRBV5-8; 10 nucleotides agree with TRBD1. CDR1 SGHTS and CDR2 YDEGEE come from the germline V gene. With 3 bases clipped from V and 1 base from J, the junction kept 7 bases outside the gene matches. This CDR3 comprises 16 residues. The DNA of the CDR3 is TGTGCCAGCAGCTCCTATCCGGGACAGGGGTCCTACGAGCAGTACTTC. Protein sequence: CASSSYPGQGSYEQYF.

V and J are TRBV30 and TRBJ2-7; D not resolved. The length of the CDR3 is 13 residues. Germline CDR1 reads GTSNPN; CDR2 reads SVGIG (reference sequence). V dropped 3 bases and J dropped 2 bases, with 11 bases sitting between them. The CDR3 protein is CAWSQASTYEQYF. CDR3 DNA: TGTGCCTGGAGCCAGGCTTCGACCTACGAGCAGTACTTC.

The rearrangement links TRBV3-1 (or the pseudogene TRBV3-2) to TRBJ2-7; no reliable D call. Germline values: CDR1 LGHDT, CDR2 YNNKEL (reference sequence). The V end was cut by 1 base, the J end by 0 bases, with 13 bases between. The CDR3 covers 16 residues. This CDR3 is CASSQGASKNSYEQYF. In DNA form, the CDR3 reads TGTGCCAGCAGCCAAGGGGCAAGTAAGAACTCCTACGAGCAGTACTTC.

This clone was detected ten times or more. The chain employs TRBV5-8 and TRBJ2-1; D uncertain. Germline loops: CDR1 SGHTS, CDR2 YDEGEE. This CDR3 is 12 amino acids long. With 0 bases removed from V and 12 bases from J, the gap between germline ends came to 10 bases. The CDR3 bases are TGTGCCAGCAGCTTGGAACGGAGTGGGCAGTTCTTC. Translating it yields CASSLERSGQFF.

This chain joins TRBV11-2 and TRBJ2-1; the match to TRBD2 covers 15 bases. The germline V gene has CDR1 SGHAT and CDR2 FQNNGV. The CDR3 is 19 amino acids. Germline trimming cut 4 bases from V and 3 bases from J; bases unmatched to any gene: 10. CDR3 residues: CASSSPGLAGGKVYNEQFF. CDR3 DNA: TGTGCCAGCAGCTCTCCGGGACTAGCGGGGGGTAAGGTCTACAATGAGCAGTTCTTC.

This chain uses TRBV5-4 with TRBJ2-2, with 9 bases lining up with TRBD1. The CDR3 sequence is 15 residues long. The trim removed 1 base at V and 3 bases at J, leaving 1 base unmatched. Germline lookup yields CDR1 SGHNT and CDR2 YYREEE (reference sequence). CDR3 sequence (DNA): TGTGCCAGCAGCTTGACAGGGGGCCACACCGGGGAGCTGTTTTTT. Translation gives CASSLTGGHTGELFF.